The 19 T cell receptor beta chains given below trace back to one sample, sequenced in a study of post-analysis software for immune sequencing data. Whole-study findings and limits: TRBV5-6, TRBV5-1 and TRBV20-1 were among five TRBV segments more frequent in patients than controls.

Their antigens are not known. Each TCR beta cDNA library carried unique molecular identifiers. Each CDR3 protein is one row after TCRdb ran MiXCR on the PCR reads. Of fewer than 900,000 distinct CDR3 sequences in the sample, under 60% were seen once. The specimen sequenced was blood. The receptors were sampled from a girl aged 10-17 years with multiple sclerosis.

The J gene is TRBJ2-1, the V gene TRBV6-1, with 12 bases fitting TRBD2. J lost 7 bases, V lost 3 bases, and 4 bases had no gene match. Germline V CDR1 and CDR2: MNHNS, SASEGT. The CDR3 runs to 15 residues. CDR3 sequence: CASSERGLAGNEQFF. DNA for the CDR3: TGTGCCAGCAGTGAGCGTGGACTAGCGGGAAATGAGCAGTTCTTC.

There are many counts of this clonotype. The chain couples TRBV12-3 or TRBV12-4 to TRBJ2-3; 11 bases align to TRBD2. With 5 bases clipped from V and 5 bases from J, the junction kept 6 bases outside the gene matches. The CDR3 has 15 amino acids. This CDR3 is CASSETSGSRDTQYF. DNA of the CDR3: TGTGCCAGCAGTGAAACTAGCGGGAGTCGAGATACGCAGTATTTT.

There are a few counts of this clonotype. V is TRBV4-2 and J is TRBJ1-5; a weak D match, TRBD1 (6 bases). The CDR3 is made up of 15 amino acids. Deletions cut 0 bases from V and 4 bases from J, with 10 bases between. Germline CDR1 LGHNA, CDR2 YNFKEQ. In nucleotides, the CDR3 is TGTGCCAGCAGCCAAGAAGGGGGGCGGAATCAGCCCCAGCATTTT. It codes for CASSQEGGRNQPQHF.

The chain uses TRBV20-1 and TRBJ2-1, with D perhaps TRBD2 (7 bases). Trimming took 1 base from V and 0 from J, leaving 19 bases between them. Germline V gene lookup returns CDR1 DFQATT and CDR2 SNEGSKA (reference sequence). CDR3 length: 18 residues. DNA for the CDR3: TGCAGTGCTAGAGGAGGGAGGGGGGGTTATACCTCCTACAATGAGCAGTTCTTC. It codes for CSARGGRGGYTSYNEQFF.

This clonotype was seen more than once but under ten times. The CDR3 protein is CATSRDKGLVNEQFF. As DNA, the CDR3 is TGTGCCACCAGCAGAGATAAGGGTTTGGTCAATGAGCAGTTCTTC. V and J are TRBV15 and TRBJ2-1; D remains ambiguous. Germline V gene lookup returns CDR1 LNHNV and CDR2 YYDKDF (reference sequence). V gave up 0 bases and J gave up 6 bases, with 12 bases separating them. CDR3 length: 15 amino acids.

The chain couples TRBV20-1 to TRBJ1-1; D is perhaps TRBD1 (6 bases). The length of the CDR3 is 13 residues. In germline, CDR1 is DFQATT, CDR2 SNEGSKA (reference sequence). Trimming removed 5 bases from V and 5 bases from J, with 15 bases in between. The CDR3 region is CSAGGGEGTEAFF. CDR3 DNA sequence: TGCAGTGCTGGAGGGGGGGAGGGGACTGAAGCTTTCTTT.

The chain couples TRBV9 to TRBJ2-5; 14 bases match TRBD2. The CDR3 has 17 residues. CDR1 is SGDLS and CDR2 is YYNGEE in the germline V gene. J lost 1 base, V lost 4 bases, and 6 bases had no gene match. The CDR3 bases are TGTGCCAGCAGCTCACGGACTAGCGGGAGGATCCAAGAGACCCAGTACTTC. This encodes CASSSRTSGRIQETQYF.

The chain carries TRBV12-3 or TRBV12-4 and TRBJ1-1; D call uncertain. The CDR3 contains 12 residues. The germline V and J ends were trimmed by 7 bases and 8 bases, with 14 bases remaining between them. CDR3 DNA sequence: TGTGCCAGCATCCGGGAAGGCCTCGAAGCTTTCTTT. It is translated as CASIREGLEAFF.

This clonotype was recorded a few times. V is TRBV7-9 and J is TRBJ1-4, with a tentative D call TRBD1 (6 bases). The CDR3 covers 15 residues. Trimming left V 4 bases short and J 4 bases short, with 13 bases between. Germline V gene data show CDR1 as SEHNR and CDR2 as FQNEAQ (reference sequence). CDR3 sequence (DNA): TGTGCCAGCAGCTCGCCGGGACACCTTAATGAAAAACTGTTTTTT. Protein product: CASSSPGHLNEKLFF.

This clonotype showed up just a few times. The chain links TRBV6-5 to TRBJ2-5; 7 bases line up with TRBD1. Per the germline V gene, CDR1 is MNHEY and CDR2 is SVGAGI. There are 12 residues in the CDR3. With 7 bases clipped from V and 4 bases from J, the junction kept 3 bases outside the gene matches. The CDR3 region is CASTRDRETQYF. The CDR3 DNA reads TGTGCCAGCACCAGGGACAGAGAGACCCAGTACTTC.

The genes are TRBV5-1 and TRBJ2-1, with 12 bases lining up with TRBD2. The ends lost 1 base at V and 2 bases at J; junction bases unmatched: 4. The CDR3 runs 17 residues. Germline loops: CDR1 SGHRS, CDR2 YFSETQ. CDR3 protein: CASSLSLAGGPYNEQFF. In DNA form, the CDR3 reads TGCGCCAGCAGCTTGTCGCTAGCGGGAGGGCCCTACAATGAGCAGTTCTTC.

V usage is TRBV14 and J usage is TRBJ2-5; a possible D gene is TRBD2 (6 bases). The tail of the sequence fits TRBJ2-7 better, so the J call may be wrong. Germline CDR1 is SGHDN and CDR2 is FVKESK. The CDR3 is 15 amino acids. CDR3 bases: TGTGCCAGCAGCCCTACTAGCAGCCTATATTACGAGCAGTACTTC. This codes for CASSPTSSLYYEQYF.

This rearrangement joins TRBV7-9 to TRBJ2-3; 8 bases fit TRBD2. After removal of 2 bases from V and 2 bases from J, the junction contained 3 bases not matched to a gene. This CDR3 has 15 amino acids. The germline CDR1 and CDR2 sequences are SEHNR and FQNEAQ (reference sequence). The CDR3 region has the DNA TGTGCCAGCAGCTTAAAGCGGGGGCTCACAGATACGCAGTATTTT. Translated, it gives CASSLKRGLTDTQYF.

This chain joins TRBV28 and TRBJ2-7; maybe TRBD2 (6 bases). V was pared by 3 bases and J by 6 bases, with 15 bases between. CDR1 and CDR2 (germline): MDHEN, SYDVKM. The CDR3 has 14 amino acids. CDR3 in amino acids: CASSLGTPYSEQYF. CDR3 bases: TGTGCCAGCAGTTTGGGGACTCCCTATTCCGAGCAGTACTTC.

The chain links TRBV15 to TRBJ1-2; TRBD1 aligns across 8 bases. The CDR3 has 19 residues. Trimming took 0 bases from V and 8 from J; bases not matched to a gene: 20. Germline V gene lookup returns CDR1 LNHNV and CDR2 YYDKDF (reference sequence). This CDR3 is CATSRDSRYLDRDAEGYTF. CDR3 bases: TGTGCCACCAGCAGAGATTCTCGTTATTTGGACAGGGACGCGGAGGGCTACACCTTC.

This clonotype was counted only a few times. The rearrangement links TRBV20-1 to TRBJ2-1, with D perhaps assigned TRBD1 or TRBD2 (5 bases each). CDR3 length: 15 residues. Germline V gives CDR1 DFQATT, CDR2 SNEGSKA (reference sequence). V lost 3 bases, J lost 0 bases, and 12 bases lay in between. The CDR3: CSASDSGISYNEQFF. The CDR3 DNA reads as TGCAGTGCTAGTGACAGCGGAATCTCCTACAATGAGCAGTTCTTC.

The chain links TRBV7-2 to TRBJ1-1, with D possibly being TRBD1 (5 bases). Trimming took off 4 bases at V and 3 bases at J, with 12 bases between the two ends. The CDR3 is made up of 14 amino acids. Looked up from germline, CDR1 is SGHTA and CDR2 is FQGNSA. In nucleotides, the CDR3 is TGTGCCAGCAGCTCATCGACAGTATACACTGAAGCTTTCTTT. Protein product: CASSSSTVYTEAFF.

J is TRBJ2-2 and V is TRBV5-5; no definite D call. Germline V gene lookup returns CDR1 SGHKS and CDR2 YYEKEE (reference sequence). This CDR3 region has 13 residues. V was clipped by 2 bases and J by 2 bases, with 4 bases between them. The CDR3 DNA follows: TGTGCCAGCAGCTTTCTAAACACCGGGGAGCTGTTTTTT. Its protein product is CASSFLNTGELFF.

This chain links TRBV9 with TRBJ2-3; D gene ambiguous. Germline values: CDR1 SGDLS, CDR2 YYNGEE. The V gene lost 0 bases and the J gene lost 6 bases, with 8 bases spanning the gap. There are 13 residues in the CDR3. CDR3 amino acids: CASSVVWSDTQYF. Here the CDR3 DNA reads TGTGCCAGCAGCGTAGTTTGGTCCGATACGCAGTATTTT.